A selection of T cell receptor beta chains follows, all from one sample in a study of blood T cell repertoires in COVID-19. Here immunoSEQ multiplex PCR was the method, and the copy in TCRdb shows in-frame clones only, minus some. The data hold over 200,000 clones, with roughly 80% observed a single time. The sample was peripheral blood. All receptors come from an elderly woman with acute or convalescent COVID-19. The CDR3 runs from the conserved cysteine through the conserved F or W. Fields, in order: clone size, V gene, J gene, D gene, CDR3 protein, CDR3 DNA. D genes are given only for firm matches. Not all rows give a size; the values are once, few, many and, for expanded clones, a class.

size: -
V: TRBV28
J: TRBJ2-2
D: -
CDR3: CASSRLEGELFF
DNA: TGTGCCAGCAGTCGGCTAGAGGGGGAGCTGTTTTTT

size: -
V: TRBV7-9
J: TRBJ1-2
D: TRBD1
CDR3: CASSLAGTEAGYTF
DNA: TGTGCCAGCAGCTTAGCCGGGACAGAGGCTGGCTACACCTTC

size: once
V: TRBV3-1/TRBV3-2
J: TRBJ2-5
D: -
CDR3: CASSLDLQETQYF
DNA: TGTGCCAGCAGCCTAGACCTACAAGAGACCCAGTACTTC

size: -
V: TRBV27
J: TRBJ1-2
D: TRBD1
CDR3: CASSLSNPGQAQGFGYTF
DNA: TGTGCCAGCAGTTTATCGAACCCAGGACAGGCCCAAGGGTTTGGCTACACCTTC

size: -
V: TRBV7-9
J: TRBJ2-7
D: TRBD2
CDR3: CASGDQGGLYEQYF
DNA: TGTGCCAGCGGTGATCAGGGAGGGCTCTACGAGCAGTACTTC

size: once
V: TRBV12-3/TRBV12-4
J: TRBJ1-4
D: -
CDR3: CASRWTGEKLFF
DNA: TGTGCCAGCAGATGGACTGGTGAAAAACTGTTTTTT

size: once
V: TRBV7-8
J: TRBJ2-2
D: TRBD1
CDR3: CASSLAGQGAGELFF
DNA: TGTGCCAGCAGCTTGGCGGGACAGGGGGCCGGGGAGCTGTTTTTT

size: -
V: TRBV15
J: TRBJ2-3
D: TRBD2
CDR3: CATSRSGARLLAGVTDTQYF
DNA: TGTGCCACCAGCAGATCGGGGGCCCGGTTACTAGCGGGAGTTACAGATACGCAGTATTTT

size: -
V: TRBV3-1/TRBV3-2
J: TRBJ2-5
D: -
CDR3: CASSQEKILGAKYF
DNA: TGTGCCAGCAGCCAAGAGAAAATCCTTGGGGCCAAGTACTTC

size: -
V: TRBV6-1
J: TRBJ1-5
D: -
CDR3: CASSEIPHTFHQPQHF
DNA: TGTGCCAGCAGTGAAATTCCCCACACCTTTCATCAGCCCCAGCATTTT

size: -
V: TRBV3-1/TRBV3-2
J: TRBJ2-7
D: -
CDR3: CASSQAWESHEQYF
DNA: TGTGCCAGCAGCCAGGCCTGGGAGTCCCACGAGCAGTACTTC

size: -
V: TRBV5-4
J: TRBJ1-2
D: -
CDR3: CASSLGGNGYTF
DNA: TGTGCCAGCAGCTTGGGAGGGAATGGCTACACCTTC

size: -
V: TRBV19
J: TRBJ2-5
D: TRBD1
CDR3: CASSITGVGETQYF
DNA: TGTGCCAGTAGTATAACAGGGGTAGGCGAGACCCAGTACTTC

size: -
V: TRBV2
J: TRBJ2-7
D: TRBD1
CDR3: CASHGQGTYEQYF
DNA: TGTGCCAGCCACGGACAGGGGACCTACGAGCAGTACTTC

size: -
V: TRBV9
J: TRBJ2-6
D: -
CDR3: CASSIGVGGEAPGANVLTF
DNA: TGTGCCAGCAGCATAGGGGTTGGGGGCGAGGCCCCAGGGGCCAACGTCCTGACTTTC

size: -
V: TRBV10-1
J: TRBJ2-1
D: -
CDR3: CASSESSYNEQFF
DNA: TGCGCCAGCAGTGAGAGTAGTTACAATGAGCAGTTCTTC

size: -
V: TRBV7-9
J: TRBJ1-2
D: -
CDR3: CASSLARGNGYTF
DNA: TGTGCCAGCAGCTTAGCGCGCGGGAATGGCTACACCTTC

size: -
V: TRBV30
J: TRBJ1-4
D: -
CDR3: CAWREKGAGEKLFF
DNA: TGTGCCTGGAGGGAAAAGGGCGCGGGTGAAAAACTGTTTTTT

size: -
V: TRBV3-1/TRBV3-2
J: TRBJ1-3
D: -
CDR3: CASSHGFGNTIYF
DNA: TGTGCCAGCAGCCACGGTTTTGGAAACACCATATATTTT

size: -
V: TRBV19
J: TRBJ1-5
D: -
CDR3: CASSIPRQTYSNQPQHF
DNA: TGTGCCAGTAGTATACCCCGACAGACTTATAGCAATCAGCCCCAGCATTTT

size: -
V: TRBV11-2
J: TRBJ2-3
D: -
CDR3: CASTSRGESSTDTQYF
DNA: TGTGCCAGCACGAGTCGCGGGGAGTCTAGCACAGATACGCAGTATTTT

size: -
V: TRBV7-2
J: TRBJ2-5
D: TRBD2
CDR3: CASSSQRGVETQYF
DNA: TGTGCCAGCAGCTCCCAGCGGGGGGTGGAGACCCAGTACTTC